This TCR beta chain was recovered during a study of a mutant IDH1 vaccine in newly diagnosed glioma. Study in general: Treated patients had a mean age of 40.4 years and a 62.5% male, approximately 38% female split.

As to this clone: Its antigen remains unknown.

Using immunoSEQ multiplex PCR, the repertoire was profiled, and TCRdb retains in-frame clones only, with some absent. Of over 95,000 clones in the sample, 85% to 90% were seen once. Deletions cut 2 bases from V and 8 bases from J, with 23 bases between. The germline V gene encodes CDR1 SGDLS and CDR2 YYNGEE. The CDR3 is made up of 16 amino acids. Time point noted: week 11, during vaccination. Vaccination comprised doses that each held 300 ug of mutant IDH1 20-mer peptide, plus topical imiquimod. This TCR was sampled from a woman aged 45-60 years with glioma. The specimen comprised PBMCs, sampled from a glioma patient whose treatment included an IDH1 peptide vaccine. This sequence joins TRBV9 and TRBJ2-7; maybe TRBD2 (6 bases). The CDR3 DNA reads TGTGCCAGCAGCGTGGGTAGCGGACCAACGGGCCTACAGCAGTACTTC. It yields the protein CASSVGSGPTGLQQYF.